What follows are 13 T cell receptor beta chains derived from one specimen sequenced in a study of blood T cell repertoires in COVID-19. TCRdb keeps only in-frame clones here, not all; method: immunoSEQ multiplex PCR. In the table there are roughly 180,000 clones, about four fifths of which are singletons. Sequencing input: peripheral blood. Receptor source: a woman aged 40 to 50 with COVID-19, enrolled during active disease.

The gene calls are TRBV19 and TRBJ2-1, with 8 bases aligning to TRBD2. V lost 8 bases to trimming and J lost 0 bases; unmatched junction nucleotides: 6. Germline values: CDR1 LNHDA, CDR2 SQIVND (reference sequence). The CDR3 spans 15 residues. The DNA for the CDR3 is TGTGCCAGTCGTCGGGAGGGTTCCTCCTACAATGAGCAGTTCTTC. Translation gives CASRREGSSYNEQFF.

CDR3 region: CASSVWPATSGGPGEQFF. For the CDR3, the DNA is TGTGCCAGCAGCGTATGGCCCGCGACTAGCGGGGGGCCGGGTGAGCAGTTCTTC. This chain joins TRBV7-3 and TRBJ2-1; 13 bases match TRBD2. V was clipped by 5 bases and J by 9 bases; unmatched bases: 16. Germline CDR1 reads SGHTA; CDR2 reads FQGTGA. CDR3 length: 18 amino acids.

V and J are TRBV2 and TRBJ2-1; TRBD2 matches 10 bases. The V segment lost 7 bases and the J segment 10 bases; nucleotides outside the gene matches: 13. CDR3 length: 15 residues. CDR1 is SNHLY and CDR2 is FYNNEI in the germline V gene. The CDR3 sequence is CASTRLAGMISEQFF. CDR3 bases: TGTGCCAGCACCCGACTAGCGGGTATGATATCGGAGCAGTTCTTC. Drawing the rest from reference TRBV2 and TRBJ2-1, the complete variable domain is EPEVTQTPSHQVTQMGQEVILRCVPISNHLYFYWYRQILGQKVEFLVSFYNNEISEKSEIFDDQFSVERPDGSNFTLKIRSTKLEDSAMYFCASTRLAGMISEQFFGPGTRLTVL.

The chain employs TRBV9 and TRBJ2-1, with TRBD2 identical over 14 bases. Germline V gene data show CDR1 as SGDLS and CDR2 as YYNGEE. Trimming removed 3 bases from V and 7 bases from J; junction bases left unmatched: 3. The length of the CDR3 is 15 residues. The chain's CDR3 is CASSGLAGGLNEQFF. In nucleotides, the CDR3 is TGTGCCAGCAGCGGACTAGCGGGGGGGCTTAATGAGCAGTTCTTC.

The rearrangement uses TRBV11-2 and TRBJ1-2; D possibly corresponds to TRBD1 (5 bases). Trimming removed 5 bases at V and 5 bases at J, with 12 bases between. The CDR3 has 13 residues. Germline V lookup: CDR1 SGHAT, CDR2 FQNNGV. CDR3 sequence: CASSSSGGYGYTF. The CDR3 DNA reads TGTGCCAGCAGCAGTAGCGGGGGATATGGCTACACCTTC.

The genes are TRBV2 and TRBJ2-2, with TRBD2 matching over 10 bases. This CDR3 is built from 16 residues. Germline values: CDR1 SNHLY, CDR2 FYNNEI. After removal of 8 bases from V and 1 base from J, the junction contained 7 bases not matched to a gene. The CDR3 protein is CASRGAGGLNTGELFF. DNA for the CDR3: TGTGCCAGCCGGGGAGCGGGGGGGCTGAACACCGGGGAGCTGTTTTTT.

Details on this clone: A read error is possible here, since a much larger clone lies one base away. Other DNA variants within this sample encode the same CDR3. The chain joins TRBV28 to TRBJ2-3, with a possible D match to TRBD1 (6 bases). The CDR3 length is 15 residues. The germline V and J ends were trimmed by 3 bases and 6 bases, with 16 bases remaining between them. In germline, CDR1 is MDHEN, CDR2 SYDVKM. In DNA form, the CDR3 reads TGTGCCAGCAGTTTTCTACAGGGAGACACGGATACGCAGTATTTT. This codes for CASSFLQGDTDTQYF.

This sequence joins TRBV5-4 and TRBJ1-4; 8 nucleotides align to TRBD1. The CDR3 has 13 residues. Trimming removed 4 bases from V and 10 bases from J; junction bases left unmatched: 6. From germline, CDR1 is SGHNT and CDR2 YYREEE (reference sequence). This CDR3 reads CASSGQGGGKLFF. CDR3 bases: TGTGCCAGCAGCGGACAGGGCGGGGGAAAACTGTTTTTT.

The chain is built from TRBV21-1 and TRBJ2-7; the table's D call TRBD2 went unverified against the DNA. TRBV21-1 is tagged as a pseudogene. The CDR3 covers 11 residues. This CDR3 reads CASSRPGEQYV. The CDR3 DNA reads TGTGCCAGCAGCCGTCCGGGGGAGCAGTACGTC.

The chain recombines TRBV6-4 with TRBJ2-3, with 9 bases fitting TRBD2. The V gene's germline CDR1 is MRHNA and CDR2 SNTAGT. V shed 0 bases, J shed 7 bases, and the junction held 5 bases outside the gene matches. CDR3 length: 15 amino acids. The CDR3 DNA sequence: TGTGCCAGCAGTGACTCTAGCGGGGGCTTCTATACGCAGTATTTT. Translation gives CASSDSSGGFYTQYF.

V and J are TRBV7-8 and TRBJ2-1; D call uncertain. The CDR3 extends over 14 amino acids. Trimming stripped 1 base from V and 4 bases from J, with 8 bases between. CDR1 SGHVS and CDR2 FQNEAQ come from the germline V gene. CDR3 residues: CASSLVHSYNEQFF. CDR3 in DNA: TGTGCCAGCAGCTTAGTGCACTCTTACAATGAGCAGTTCTTC.

This clone was recorded at least ten times. The chain has TRBV5-8 and TRBJ1-1; TRBD1 is a possible D gene (5 bases). CDR3 length equals 16 residues. CDR1 is SGHTS and CDR2 is YDEGEE in the germline V gene. V was clipped by 4 bases and J by 6 bases, with 22 bases between them. CDR3 region: CASSPVGGLPLAEAFF. Written as DNA, the CDR3 is TGTGCCAGCAGCCCCGTGGGGGGTCTGCCTCTGGCTGAAGCTTTCTTT.

This chain joins TRBV28 and TRBJ2-5; 11 positions agree with TRBD2. This CDR3 has 15 amino acids. The J segment lost 1 base and the V segment lost 2 bases, leaving 0 bases of the junction unmatched. Germline V gene data show CDR1 as MDHEN and CDR2 as SYDVKM. The CDR3: CASSLTSGGQETQYF. CDR3 bases: TGTGCCAGCAGTTTAACTAGCGGGGGCCAAGAGACCCAGTACTTC.